What follows describes a single T cell receptor (beta chain). Germline CDR1 reads ENHRY; CDR2 reads SYGVKD. With 3 bases removed from V and 1 base from J, the gap between germline ends came to 7 bases. The CDR3 totals 13 residues. Cohorts were based on clinical histories the participants reported. TCRdb's copy holds only in-frame clones and misses some; the assay was immunoSEQ multiplex PCR. This table holds 250,000 to 300,000 clones, under 95% found once. These data belong to a study of blood T cell repertoires in COVID-19. Study details: Some COVID-19 samples were acute and others convalescent; all came from the United States, Italy and Spain.

This rearrangement joins TRBV10-3 to TRBJ2-7, with a possible D match to TRBD1 (5 bases). Material for sequencing was PBMCs or T cells enriched from blood (not recorded which). The clonotype comes from a woman aged 40 to 50 with acute COVID-19. CDR3 nucleotides: TGTGCCATCAGTGAAGGGGCATCCTACGAGCAGTACTTC. This codes for CAISEGASYEQYF.